Below are 24 T cell receptor beta chains sequenced from a single sample in a study of post-analysis software for immune sequencing data. Antigen specificity for these receptors is unknown. Unique molecular identifiers were present in the TCR beta cDNA libraries. A single record per CDR3 protein comes from TCRdb applying MiXCR to the PCR reads. The data contain hundreds of thousands of distinct CDR3 sequences, around 60% of them singletons. Whole-study findings and limits: Controls had lower frequencies than patients of about 5 TRBV segments, which included TRBV5-6, TRBV5-1 and TRBV20-1.

The sample was blood. These receptors were taken from a girl aged 2-10 years with multiple sclerosis.

The chain joins TRBV4-1 to TRBJ2-3, with D possibly TRBD1 on 5 matching bases. Trimming took 0 bases from V and 3 from J, leaving 10 bases between them. CDR1 MGHRA and CDR2 YSYEKL come from the germline V gene. The CDR3 loop spans 15 amino acids. In DNA form, the CDR3 reads TGCGCCAGCAGCCAAGATGGGGCTAGTACAGATACGCAGTATTTT. Translation gives CASSQDGASTDTQYF.

This clonotype appeared a few times. This CDR3 is CSAKGGGTYEQYF. Written as DNA, the CDR3 is TGCAGTGCTAAGGGGGGCGGTACGTACGAGCAGTACTTC. This chain uses TRBV20-1 with TRBJ2-5; tentatively, D is TRBD1 or TRBD2 (6 bases each). The J call may be incorrect, as the DNA end agrees better with TRBJ2-7. The germline V gene encodes CDR1 DFQATT and CDR2 SNEGSKA (reference sequence). The CDR3 contains 13 residues.

The chain couples TRBV18 to TRBJ2-7, with 9 bases aligning to TRBD2. After removal of 3 bases from V and 6 bases from J, the junction contained 9 bases not matched to a gene. The CDR3 extends over 15 amino acids. CDR1 and CDR2 from the germline V gene are KGHSH and LQKENI. The CDR3 nucleotides read TGTGCCAGCTCACCCTATAGCGGGAGAAGGAGCGAGCAGTACTTC. This translates into CASSPYSGRRSEQYF. Full variable domain (rest looked up from reference TRBV18 and TRBJ2-7): NAGVMQNPRHLVRRRGQEARLRCSPMKGHSHVYWYRQLPEEGLKFMVYLQKENIIDESGMPKERFSAEFPKEGPSILRIQQVVRGDSAAYFCASSPYSGRRSEQYFGPGTRLTVT.

The chain couples TRBV28 to TRBJ2-7, with TRBD1 matching 10 bases. J gave up 4 bases and V 4 bases, and 16 bases lay outside the gene matches. The CDR3 runs to 18 residues. Germline CDR1 MDHEN, CDR2 SYDVKM. This chain's CDR3 is CASSSKYLGTGEKYEQYF. In DNA form, the CDR3 reads TGTGCCAGCAGTTCTAAGTATCTCGGGACAGGGGAAAAGTACGAGCAGTACTTC.

This chain joins TRBV29-1 and TRBJ1-5; D unresolved. Germline V lookup: CDR1 SQVTM, CDR2 ANQGSEA. Trimming shortened V by 0 bases and J by 3 bases, and 9 bases separated the two germline ends. The CDR3 has 14 residues. The CDR3 loop is CSVEDSGFNQPQHF. The CDR3 region has the DNA TGCAGCGTTGAAGATAGCGGATTCAATCAGCCCCAGCATTTT.

Only a few counts were recorded for this clonotype. The chain is built from TRBV5-1 and TRBJ2-4, with D uncertain. The CDR3 sequence is 14 residues long. Germline V gives CDR1 SGHRS, CDR2 YFSETQ. With 1 base removed from V and 5 bases from J, the gap between germline ends came to 10 bases. CDR3 protein: CASSLLDPENIQYF. The CDR3 DNA reads TGCGCCAGCAGCTTGCTGGACCCCGAAAACATTCAGTACTTC.

V and J are TRBV5-1 and TRBJ2-4; D gene unclear. This CDR3 is 15 amino acids long. Germline V gene sequence: CDR1 SGHRS, CDR2 YFSETQ. The V end was cut by 0 bases, the J end by 0 bases, with 7 bases between. In nucleotides, the CDR3 is TGCGCCAGCAGCTTGGCCTCGAGAGCCAAAAACATTCAGTACTTC. Its protein product is CASSLASRAKNIQYF.

V and J are TRBV7-2 and TRBJ2-5; a possible D gene is TRBD2 (6 bases). Trimming pared 5 bases from V and 4 bases from J, leaving 14 bases between. Per the germline V gene, CDR1 is SGHTA and CDR2 is FQGNSA. CDR3 length: 14 amino acids. CDR3 loop: CASSINGGTETQYF. The CDR3, as DNA: TGTGCCAGCAGCATCAATGGGGGGACAGAGACCCAGTACTTC.

The chain is built from TRBV6-2 or TRBV6-3 and TRBJ2-1; D is undetermined. V lost 6 bases, J lost 9 bases, and 15 bases lay in between. CDR1 and CDR2 from the germline V gene are MNHEY and SVGEGT. This CDR3 has 13 residues. The CDR3 reads CASSRVPYGEQFF. CDR3 nucleotide sequence: TGTGCCAGCAGCCGCGTCCCCTATGGTGAGCAGTTCTTC.

The V and J genes are TRBV30 and TRBJ2-1; D perhaps matches TRBD2 (6 bases). The CDR3 consists of 12 residues. The V and J ends lost 3 bases and 7 bases respectively, with 10 bases between them. Germline V gene lookup returns CDR1 GTSNPN and CDR2 SVGIG (reference sequence). CDR3 sequence: CAWSLGGNEQFF. CDR3 DNA: TGTGCCTGGAGCCTCGGGGGAAATGAGCAGTTCTTC. Full variable domain (remainder filled in from reference TRBV30 and TRBJ2-1): SQTIHQWPATLVQPVGSPLSLECTVEGTSNPNLYWYRQAAGRGLQLLFYSVGIGQISSEVPQNLSASRPQDRQFILSSKKLLLSDSGFYLCAWSLGGNEQFFGPGTRLTVL.

This clonotype was detected only once. This chain joins TRBV4-2 and TRBJ2-1, with D perhaps matching TRBD2 (6 bases). The germline V gene has CDR1 LGHNA and CDR2 YNFKEQ. There are 16 residues in the CDR3. Trimming took off 6 bases at V and 7 bases at J, with 22 bases between the two ends. The CDR3 nucleotides read TGTGCCAGCAGGGCAAAAGTAACGGGAGTTGTGAATGAGCAGTTCTTC. Amino acids: CASRAKVTGVVNEQFF.

This clonotype was seen a few times. The V call is TRBV20-1, the J call TRBJ2-7; 7 bases agree with TRBD2. Trimming at V came to 5 bases and at J to 2 bases, leaving 15 bases not matched to a gene. CDR1 DFQATT and CDR2 SNEGSKA come from the germline V gene (reference sequence). The CDR3 is made up of 16 amino acids. CDR3 in amino acids: CSAVATSSGVTYEQYF. The DNA of the CDR3 is TGCAGTGCTGTTGCCACTTCGAGCGGGGTCACCTACGAGCAGTACTTC.

This chain joins TRBV20-1 and TRBJ2-1; tentatively, D is TRBD1 (6 bases). The CDR3 is 12 amino acids. Germline loops: CDR1 DFQATT, CDR2 SNEGSKA (reference sequence). The V gene lost 2 bases and the J gene lost 9 bases, with 11 bases spanning the gap. The CDR3 is CSARPTQGEQFF. In DNA form, the CDR3 reads TGCAGTGCTAGACCGACACAGGGTGAGCAGTTCTTC.

The chain combines TRBV28 with TRBJ2-3; D perhaps matches TRBD2 (6 bases). Trimming took off 6 bases at V and 3 bases at J, with 10 bases between the two ends. The CDR3 loop spans 13 amino acids. Germline V gene data show CDR1 as MDHEN and CDR2 as SYDVKM. This CDR3 reads CASRPGTTDTQYF. For the CDR3, the DNA is TGTGCCAGCAGGCCCGGGACTACAGATACGCAGTATTTT. Full variable domain (missing parts from reference TRBV28 and TRBJ2-3): DVKVTQSSRYLVKRTGEKVFLECVQDMDHENMFWYRQDPGLGLRLIYFSYDVKMKEKGDIPEGYSVSREKKERFSLILESASTNQTSMYLCASRPGTTDTQYFGPGTRLTVL.

This clonotype appeared a single time. This chain joins TRBV20-1 and TRBJ2-5, with TRBD1 as a possible D gene (5 bases). V was pared by 3 bases and J by 1 base, with 12 bases between. Looked up from germline, CDR1 is DFQATT and CDR2 is SNEGSKA (reference sequence). This CDR3 spans 14 amino acids. In DNA, the CDR3 is TGCAGTGCTAGGGGGCTCATACCCCAAGAGACCCAGTACTTC. It translates to CSARGLIPQETQYF.

V is TRBV25-1 and J is TRBJ2-1; 7 nucleotides agree with TRBD1. Germline loops: CDR1 MGHDK, CDR2 SYGVNS. Unmatched junction bases numbered 7, after V lost 3 bases and J lost 8 bases. The CDR3 is made up of 14 amino acids. CDR3 bases: TGTGCCAGCAGTGACCTGGACAGGAGCTATGAGCAGTTCTTC. Translating gives CASSDLDRSYEQFF.

The chain is built from TRBV7-9 and TRBJ2-7; the D gene could be TRBD1 or TRBD2 (6 bases each). CDR1 SEHNR and CDR2 FQNEAQ come from the germline V gene (reference sequence). Trimming took off 3 bases at V and 0 bases at J, with 18 bases between the two ends. The CDR3 length is 17 residues. The CDR3 DNA reads TGTGCCAGCAGCTTTGTTTTAAGGGGGGTCGGCTCCTACGAGCAGTACTTC. This translates into CASSFVLRGVGSYEQYF.

This chain uses TRBV6-5 with TRBJ1-2; D is possibly TRBD1 (5 bases). Trimming took 0 bases from V and 6 from J, leaving 14 bases between them. Germline V gene data show CDR1 as MNHEY and CDR2 as SVGAGI. The CDR3 is 15 residues long. In DNA form, the CDR3 reads TGTGCCAGCAGTTACTCGAGGGGCGCACCGGATGGCTACACCTTC. Protein: CASSYSRGAPDGYTF.

The chain employs TRBV29-1 and TRBJ2-5; 10 positions agree with TRBD2. The CDR3 length is 13 residues. The germline CDR1 and CDR2 sequences are SQVTM and ANQGSEA. Trimming removed 6 bases from V and 2 bases from J; junction bases left unmatched: 3. The CDR3: CSVTAGGQETQYF. For the CDR3, the DNA is TGCAGCGTAACAGCGGGAGGGCAAGAGACCCAGTACTTC.

In its sample, this clonotype was seen a few times. The V call is TRBV20-1, the J call TRBJ2-7; D may be TRBD1 (6 bases). Germline lookup yields CDR1 DFQATT and CDR2 SNEGSKA (reference sequence). Trimming stripped 4 bases from V and 2 bases from J, with 18 bases between. This CDR3 spans 15 amino acids. The chain's CDR3 is CSAIRTESSTYEQYF. CDR3 nucleotide sequence: TGCAGTGCTATAAGGACAGAGAGCAGTACCTACGAGCAGTACTTC.

Concerning this clonotype: At one of its ends the junction is not consistent with the germline gene, which may arise from a read error. This chain links TRBV29-1 with TRBJ2-1, with D perhaps matching TRBD2 (6 bases). CDR1 is SQVTM and CDR2 is ANQGSEA in the germline V gene. The CDR3 length is 13 residues. This chain's CDR3 is CSVAGLINNEQVF. CDR3 sequence (DNA): TGCAGCGTTGCGGGACTTATAAACAATGAGCAGGTCTTC.

Turning to this clonotype: A much more abundant neighbour one base away suggests this may be a read error. The chain recombines TRBV27 with TRBJ1-2; 8 nucleotides line up with TRBD1. Germline CDR1 is MNHEY and CDR2 is SMNVEV (reference sequence). The CDR3 has 13 amino acids. Trimming cost V 3 bases and J 8 bases; bases outside gene matches: 5. This CDR3 is CASSLGQAGGYTF. CDR3 nucleotide sequence: TGTGCCAGCAGTTTGGGACAGGCGGGGGGCTACACCTTC.

The chain carries TRBV11-1 and TRBJ2-5, with D perhaps assigned TRBD1 or TRBD2 (5 bases each). V was shortened by 10 bases and J by 2 bases, with 17 bases between the two germline ends. The CDR3 loop spans 14 amino acids. Looked up from germline, CDR1 is SGHAT and CDR2 is FQDESV (reference sequence). The CDR3 DNA reads TGTGCCACCCAAAAAGGGACGGTACAAGAGACCCAGTACTTC. Its translation is CATQKGTVQETQYF. The full variable domain, in which reference TRBV11-1 and TRBJ2-5 provide the parts outside the CDR3, is EAEVAQSPRYKITEKSQAVAFWCDPISGHATLYWYRQILGQGPELLVQFQDESVVDDSQLPKDRFSAERLKGVDSTLKIQPAELGDSAMYLCATQKGTVQETQYFGPGTRLLVL.

Only one count was recorded for this clonotype. CDR3 sequence reads: CASSLVVGTSSGEQYF. The CDR3 nucleotides read TGTGCCAGCAGCTTAGTGGTGGGGACAAGCTCGGGCGAGCAGTACTTC. J is TRBJ2-7 and V is TRBV7-2; tentatively, D is TRBD1 (6 bases). From germline, CDR1 is SGHTA and CDR2 FQGNSA. Trimming pared 1 base from V and 6 bases from J, leaving 19 bases between. The length of the CDR3 is 16 residues. The variable domain in full, completed from reference TRBV7-2 and TRBJ2-7, reads GAGVSQSPSNKVTEKGKDVELRCDPISGHTALYWYRQSLGQGLEFLIYFQGNSAPDKSGLPSDRFSAERTGGSVSTLTIQRTQQEDSAVYLCASSLVVGTSSGEQYFGPGTRLTVT.